The clone carrying this T cell receptor beta chain has more than one count but fewer than ten. A CD8+CD4-CCR7+CD45RA+ gate was used to sort naive CD8 T cells. The data belong to a study of molecular identifiers for immune sequencing clone quantification. Germline V lookup: CDR1 MGHRA, CDR2 YSYEKL. The ends lost 6 bases at V and 0 bases at J; junction bases unmatched: 16. This CDR3 is built from 18 residues. In TCRdb, the PCR reads were re-called with MiXCR into one record per CDR3 protein. The sample lists about 640,000 distinct CDR3 sequences, about 20% occurring once. Sequenced material: naive CD8+ T cells from blood, with Jurkat cell RNA spiked in. Indicated subset: FACS-sorted CD8+CD4-CCR7+CD45RA+ naive T cells. This chain joins TRBV4-1 and TRBJ1-1, with TRBD1 matching over 7 bases. This receptor was taken from a human donor in good health. Some libraries in this study had Jurkat cell RNA spiked in. CDR3 residues: CASRPWTGPYKMNTEAFF. The CDR3 nucleotides read TGCGCCAGCAGGCCCTGGACAGGACCATATAAAATGAACACTGAAGCTTTCTTT.